This T cell receptor beta chain is from a study of CD8+CD57+ T cells in acquired aplastic anemia. Study as a whole: An average of 3.2 ug of DNA was obtained from sorted CD4+ and CD8+ cells.

Study-wide findings and caveats: Patients and controls shared over 25 CD8+ CDR3 sequences, which appeared highly expressed in patients and within their immunodominant clones. Patients were compared with controls for CD8+ Simpson's diversity, and no significant difference emerged.

The template for TCR beta VDJ and CDR3 sequence profiling was genomic DNA. MiXCR, applied by TCRdb to the reads, yields one record per CDR3 protein. The sample includes 150,000 to 200,000 distinct CDR3 sequences, about three fifths seen only once; the top ten take roughly 50%. The CDR3 runs to 17 residues. The V gene end was trimmed by 2 bases and the J gene end by 6 bases; junction bases not matched to a gene: 16. Germline CDR1 reads ENHRY; CDR2 reads SYGVKD. As regards this clonotype: Its cognate antigen is unknown.

The V gene is TRBV10-3, the J gene TRBJ2-7, with 7 bases lining up with TRBD1. The specimen was sorted CD4+, CD8+, or CD8+CD57+ T cells (not recorded which) from PBMCs. This clonotype was sampled from a human donor with severe aplastic anemia or a healthy control (not recorded which). CDR3 sequence reads: CAISEPSDRVEFGEQYF. In DNA, the CDR3 is TGTGCCATCAGTGAGCCTTCCGACAGGGTGGAATTCGGCGAGCAGTACTTC.